This paragraph covers one TCR beta chain sequence. Its antigen is still unknown. TCRdb keeps only in-frame clones here, not all; method: immunoSEQ multiplex PCR. The profile covers over 120,000 clones, with around 93% appearing a single time and 3.6% taken by the ten largest. These data originate in a study of T cell responses to AZD1222 COVID-19 vaccine. The study, taken as a whole, reports: Clonal diversity was possibly underestimated; the donors were predominantly white British and more often female.

The CDR3 runs 13 residues. The V end lost 9 bases, the J end lost 4 bases, and 16 bases lay between the germline ends. Per germline, CDR1 MNHEY and CDR2 SVGAGI. The sequence was collected from an adult who received the AZD1222 COVID-19 vaccine. The specimen comprised peripheral blood, sampled 28 days after the second AZD1222 dose. The chain links TRBV6-5 to TRBJ2-7; the D is unclear. In DNA form, the CDR3 reads TGTGCCAGAAATACGCTCCCGCCTTACGAGCAGTACTTC. The encoded protein is CARNTLPPYEQYF.